Below, one T cell receptor (beta chain) is given with its context. Reverse transcription used about 0.45 to 1 ug RNA and random hexamers. TCRdb recomputed calls from the immunoSEQ multiplex PCR reads with MiXCR, one row per CDR3 protein. The table shows under 200,000 distinct CDR3 sequences, with 90% to 95% occurring only once. The V and J ends lost 6 bases and 9 bases respectively, with 18 bases between them. Germline assignment: CDR1 DFQATT and CDR2 SNEGSKA (reference sequence). This CDR3 has 13 residues. This record comes from a study of CD8 T cells in Susac syndrome. The sample taken for sequencing was CD4+ T cells from PBMCs. The chain couples TRBV20-1 to TRBJ2-1, with D perhaps given as TRBD1 or TRBD2 (6 bases each). The sequence came from a human donor with Susac syndrome. CDR3 region: CSATTGGRVEQFF. The CDR3 nucleotides read TGCAGTGCCACCACTGGGGGGCGGGTTGAGCAGTTCTTC.